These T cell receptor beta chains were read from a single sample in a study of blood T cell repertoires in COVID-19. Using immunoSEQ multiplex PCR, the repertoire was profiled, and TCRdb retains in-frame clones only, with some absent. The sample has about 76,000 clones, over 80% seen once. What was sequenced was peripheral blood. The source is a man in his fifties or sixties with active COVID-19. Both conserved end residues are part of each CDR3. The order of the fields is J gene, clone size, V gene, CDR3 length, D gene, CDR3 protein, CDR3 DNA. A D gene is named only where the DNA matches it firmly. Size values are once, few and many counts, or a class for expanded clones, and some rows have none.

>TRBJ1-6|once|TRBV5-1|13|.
CASSRIPESPLHF
TGCGCCAGCAGCCGCATTCCGGAGAGTCCCCTCCACTTT
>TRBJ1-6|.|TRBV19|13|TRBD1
CASSTEQGTPLHF
TGTGCCAGTAGTACAGAACAGGGGACACCCCTCCACTTT
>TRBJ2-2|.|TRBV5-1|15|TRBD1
CASSRDRGETGELFF
TGCGCCAGCAGCAGGGACAGGGGGGAAACCGGGGAGCTGTTTTTT
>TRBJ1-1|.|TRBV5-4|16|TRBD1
CASSYYNDRVDTEAFF
TGTGCCAGCAGCTATTACAACGACAGGGTCGACACTGAAGCTTTCTTT
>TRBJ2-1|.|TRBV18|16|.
CASSEETESSYNEQFF
TGTGCCAGCTCCGAGGAAACGGAGAGCTCCTACAATGAGCAGTTCTTC
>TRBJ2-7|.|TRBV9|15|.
CASSVAGLPLDEQYF
TGTGCCAGCAGCGTAGCCGGACTACCCCTTGACGAGCAGTACTTC
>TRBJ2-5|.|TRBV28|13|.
CASNRQGSETQYF
TGTGCCAGCAATAGACAAGGTTCAGAGACCCAGTACTTC
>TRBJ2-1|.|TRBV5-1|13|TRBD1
CASRDRADNEQFF
TGCGCCAGCAGGGACAGGGCAGACAATGAGCAGTTCTTC
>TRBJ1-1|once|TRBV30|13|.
CAWSIQVDTEAFF
TGTGCCTGGAGTATACAAGTCGACACTGAAGCTTTCTTT
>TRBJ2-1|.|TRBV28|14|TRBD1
CASLGQGSYNEQFF
TGTGCCAGCCTGGGACAGGGTTCTTACAATGAGCAGTTCTTC
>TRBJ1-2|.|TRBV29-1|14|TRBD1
CSVDAGTGGSGYTF
TGCAGCGTTGACGCCGGGACAGGGGGATCTGGCTACACCTTC
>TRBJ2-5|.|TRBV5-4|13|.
CASSSGGLGAQYF
TGTGCCAGCAGCTCAGGAGGTCTTGGGGCCCAGTACTTC
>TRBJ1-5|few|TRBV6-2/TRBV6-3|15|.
CASSYTGNQIQPQHF
TGTGCCAGCAGTTACACGGGGAACCAAATCCAGCCCCAGCATTTT
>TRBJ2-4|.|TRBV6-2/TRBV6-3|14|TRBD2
CASSPSAGGNIQYF
TGTGCCAGCAGTCCAAGCGCGGGAGGAAACATTCAGTACTTC
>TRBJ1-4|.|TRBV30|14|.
CAWCHQGYGEKLFF
TGTGCCTGGTGCCATCAGGGGTATGGTGAAAAACTGTTTTTT
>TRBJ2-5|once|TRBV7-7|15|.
CASSLGRAAVETQYF
TGTGCTAGCAGCTTAGGCAGGGCCGCGGTGGAGACCCAGTACTTC
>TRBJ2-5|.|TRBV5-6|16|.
CASSFLTTSPQETQYF
TGTGCCAGCAGCTTCCTGACTACTTCTCCTCAAGAGACCCAGTACTTC
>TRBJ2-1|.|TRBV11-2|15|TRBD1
CASSPPGQAYNEQFF
TGTGCCAGCAGCCCCCCGGGACAGGCCTACAATGAGCAGTTCTTC
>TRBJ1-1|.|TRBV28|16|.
CASSPPGGLKQTEAFF
TGTGCCAGCAGCCCTCCCGGAGGGCTTAAACAGACTGAAGCTTTCTTT
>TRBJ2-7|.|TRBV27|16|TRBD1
CASSFKTGTGIREQYF
TGTGCCAGCAGTTTCAAAACCGGGACAGGGATTCGCGAGCAGTACTTC
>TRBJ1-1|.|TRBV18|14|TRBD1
CASSADRGNTEAFF
TGTGCCAGCTCAGCGGACAGGGGAAACACTGAAGCTTTCTTT
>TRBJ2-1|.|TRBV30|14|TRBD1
CAWSSGTGVNEQFF
TGTGCCTGGAGTTCCGGGACAGGGGTCAATGAGCAGTTCTTC
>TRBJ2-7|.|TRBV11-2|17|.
CASSSQKRLVFFYEQYF
TGTGCCAGCAGCTCTCAGAAGCGACTAGTTTTCTTCTACGAGCAGTACTTC
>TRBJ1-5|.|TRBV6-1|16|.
CASSEANRAVGQPQHF
TGTGCCAGCAGTGAAGCTAACAGGGCCGTTGGTCAGCCCCAGCATTTT
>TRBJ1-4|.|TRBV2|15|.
CASSVRGAGNEKLFF
TGTGCCAGCAGTGTAAGGGGCGCGGGAAATGAAAAACTGTTTTTT
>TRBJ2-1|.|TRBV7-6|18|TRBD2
CASSPGTSGSGSYNEQFF
TGTGCCAGCAGCCCAGGGACTAGCGGGAGTGGGTCCTACAATGAGCAGTTCTTC
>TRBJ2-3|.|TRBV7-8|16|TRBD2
CASSSRLAGLTDTQYF
TGTGCCAGCAGCTCGCGACTAGCGGGACTGACAGATACGCAGTATTTT
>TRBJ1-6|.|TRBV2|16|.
CASSASQGTNNSPLHF
TGTGCCAGCAGTGCTTCACAGGGTACCAATAATTCACCCCTCCACTTT
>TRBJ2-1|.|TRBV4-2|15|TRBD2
CASSQGGGADNEQFF
TGTGCCAGCAGCCAAGGCGGGGGGGCCGACAATGAGCAGTTCTTC
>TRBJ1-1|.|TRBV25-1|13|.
CASSAGSNTEAFF
TGTGCCAGCTCTGCGGGTTCGAACACTGAAGCTTTCTTT
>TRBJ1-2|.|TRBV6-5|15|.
CASSYGPPPYSEGDF
TGTGCCAGCAGTTACGGGCCCCCACCATACTCAGAAGGGGACTTC
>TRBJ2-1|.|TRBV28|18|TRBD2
CASSSSVGTSGRGDEQFF
TGTGCCAGCAGTTCGTCAGTGGGAACTAGCGGGAGGGGAGATGAGCAGTTCTTC
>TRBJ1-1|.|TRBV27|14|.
CASSPTRRNTEAFF
TGTGCCAGCAGTCCGACACGCCGGAACACTGAAGCTTTCTTT
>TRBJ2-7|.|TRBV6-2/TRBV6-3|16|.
CASSPTGVGSHYEQYF
TGTGCCAGCAGCCCTACCGGGGTGGGGTCCCACTACGAGCAGTACTTC
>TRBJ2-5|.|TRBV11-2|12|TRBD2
CASSRDYETQYF
TGTGCCAGCAGCCGGGACTATGAGACCCAGTACTTC
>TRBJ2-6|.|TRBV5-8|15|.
CARRREPSGANVLTF
TGTGCCAGAAGAAGAGAACCCTCTGGGGCCAACGTCCTGACTTTC
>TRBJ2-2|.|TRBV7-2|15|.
CASSFAGLNTGELFF
TGTGCCAGCAGCTTTGCGGGACTGAACACCGGGGAGCTGTTTTTT
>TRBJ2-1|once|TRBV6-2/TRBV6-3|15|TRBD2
CASSYLRGTKNEQFF
TGTGCCAGCAGTTACCTTCGCGGGACTAAGAATGAGCAGTTCTTC
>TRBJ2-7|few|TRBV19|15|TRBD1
CASSDGQGNRYEQYF
TGTGCCAGTAGTGATGGACAGGGCAATAGGTACGAGCAGTACTTC
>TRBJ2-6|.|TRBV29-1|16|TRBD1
CSVAQGGGAGANVLTF
TGCAGCGTTGCACAGGGGGGAGGTGCTGGGGCCAACGTCCTGACTTTC